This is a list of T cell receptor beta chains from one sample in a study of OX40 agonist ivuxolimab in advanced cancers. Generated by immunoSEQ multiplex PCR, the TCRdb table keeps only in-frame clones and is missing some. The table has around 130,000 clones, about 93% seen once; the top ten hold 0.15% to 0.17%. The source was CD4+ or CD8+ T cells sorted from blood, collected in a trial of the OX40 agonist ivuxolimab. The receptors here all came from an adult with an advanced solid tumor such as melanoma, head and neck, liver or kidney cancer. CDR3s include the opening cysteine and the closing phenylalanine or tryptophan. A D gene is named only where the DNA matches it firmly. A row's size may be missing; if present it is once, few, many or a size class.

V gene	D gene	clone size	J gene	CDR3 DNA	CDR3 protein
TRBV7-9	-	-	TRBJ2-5	TGTGCCAGCAGGGACCCTAGTGAGACCCAGTACTTC	CASRDPSETQYF
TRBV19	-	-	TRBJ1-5	TGTGCCAGTACTCGGGCCACGGGGGGCAATCAGCCCCAGCATTTT	CASTRATGGNQPQHF
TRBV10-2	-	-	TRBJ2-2	TGCGCCAGCAGACCGCTAGGGAGGAACACCGGGGAGCTGTTTTTT	CASRPLGRNTGELFF
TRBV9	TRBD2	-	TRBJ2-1	TGTGCCAGCAGCGTAGTGGGGCGGGAGGTCGGTGAGCAGTTCTTC	CASSVVGREVGEQFF
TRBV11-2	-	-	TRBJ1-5	TGTGCCAGCAGCTTAGGGGGCGTAGCGGGTAGCAATCAGCCCCAGCATTTT	CASSLGGVAGSNQPQHF
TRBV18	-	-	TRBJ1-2	TGTGCCAGCTCACATTTCGGGACTCAGGGAACGGGGCTAGACTATGGCTACACCTTC	CASSHFGTQGTGLDYGYTF
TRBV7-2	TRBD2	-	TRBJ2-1	TGTGCCAGCAGCTTAGCCCGGCTAGCGGGGGTGGATGAGCAGTTCTTC	CASSLARLAGVDEQFF
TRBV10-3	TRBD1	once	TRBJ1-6	TGTGCCATCAGAGGACAGGGGGAGACTAATTCACCCCTCCACTTT	CAIRGQGETNSPLHF
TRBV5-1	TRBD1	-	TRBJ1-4	TGCGCCAGCAGTCGCGGGGACAGGGGGCGGGAAAAACTGTTTTTT	CASSRGDRGREKLFF
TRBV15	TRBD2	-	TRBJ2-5	TGTGCCACCAGCAGAGATGGTCGGGTGGGGGGGCAAGAGACCCAGTACTTC	CATSRDGRVGGQETQYF
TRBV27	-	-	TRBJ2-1	TGTGCCAGCAGTTTGGGGGGTCGGAATGAGCAGTTCTTC	CASSLGGRNEQFF
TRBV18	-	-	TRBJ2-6	TGTGCCAGCTCACCAGGGGGAGCTGGGGCCAACGTCCTGACTTTC	CASSPGGAGANVLTF
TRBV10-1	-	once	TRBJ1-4	TGCGCCAGCAGTGATATAGAGGGGTTCGGGGAAAAACTGTTTTTT	CASSDIEGFGEKLFF
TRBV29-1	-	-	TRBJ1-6	TGCAGCGTTTCGGACAGATATAATTCACCCCTCCACTTT	CSVSDRYNSPLHF
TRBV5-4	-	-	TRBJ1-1	TGTGCCAGCAGCTTCGACACGAACACTGAAGCTTTCTTT	CASSFDTNTEAFF
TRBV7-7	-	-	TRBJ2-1	TGTGCCAGCAGCTTAAGAGGGATTGGCGATGAGCAGTTCTTC	CASSLRGIGDEQFF
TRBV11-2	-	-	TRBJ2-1	TGTGCCAGCAGCTTAGGAGGCTCCTACAATGAGCAGTTCTTC	CASSLGGSYNEQFF
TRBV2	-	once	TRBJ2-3	TGTGCCAGCACCGAGCACTCGAGCACAGATACGCAGTATTTT	CASTEHSSTDTQYF
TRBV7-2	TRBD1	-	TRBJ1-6	TGTGCCAGCAGTAACCTCCGGGACAGGAGGGTTTCACCCCTCCACTTT	CASSNLRDRRVSPLHF
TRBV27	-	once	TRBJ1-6	TGTGCCAGTCCGGGCCCACCCCTCCACTTT	CASPGPPLHF
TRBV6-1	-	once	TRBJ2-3	TGTGCCAGCAGGGCGACAGTGGGCACAGATACGCAGTATTTT	CASRATVGTDTQYF
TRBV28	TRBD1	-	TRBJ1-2	TGTGCCAGCAGTCCTGGACAGGGTGGTAATGGCTACACCTTC	CASSPGQGGNGYTF
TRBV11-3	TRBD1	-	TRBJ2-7	TGTGCCAGCAGCTTTGGGGACAGGCGGACCCACGAGCAGTACTTC	CASSFGDRRTHEQYF
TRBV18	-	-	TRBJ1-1	TGTGCCAGCTCACTAGAGCAGACCTTGAACACTGAAGCTTTCTTT	CASSLEQTLNTEAFF
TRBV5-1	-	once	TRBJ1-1	TGCGCCAGCAGCTTGGGACGGAGGACACTACTACGGAGAGAGACTGAAGCTTTCTTT	CASSLGRRTLLRRETEAFF
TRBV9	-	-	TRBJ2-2	TGTGCCAGCAGGGACGAAGGTACCGGGGAGCTGTTTTTT	CASRDEGTGELFF
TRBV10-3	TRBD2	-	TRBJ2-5	TGTGCCATCAGTGAGTCGATAGCGGGGGGACGAGAGACCCAGTACTTC	CAISESIAGGRETQYF
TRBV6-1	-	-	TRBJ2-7	TGTGCCAGCAGTGAAATAACAGGGCCCAACGAGCAGTACTTC	CASSEITGPNEQYF
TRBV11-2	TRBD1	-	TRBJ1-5	TGTGCCAGCAGGCGAACAGGGGGAGGTCAGCCCCAGCATTTT	CASRRTGGGQPQHF
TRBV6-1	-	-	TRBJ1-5	TGTGCCAGCAGTGAAGGGAAGGGGGAAGGACAGCCCCAGCATTTT	CASSEGKGEGQPQHF
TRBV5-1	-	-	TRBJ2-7	TGCGCCAGCAGCTTGGTCTGGAAGGACGGGCACGAGCAGTACTTC	CASSLVWKDGHEQYF
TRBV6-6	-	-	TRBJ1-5	TGTGCCAGCAGTTATGTTGGGGAGCCCCAGCATTTT	CASSYVGEPQHF
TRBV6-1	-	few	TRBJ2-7	TGTGCCAGCAGTGAGGGCAGGAGTCTCTACGAGCAGTACTTC	CASSEGRSLYEQYF
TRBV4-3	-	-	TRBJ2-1	TGCGCCAGCAGCCAAGACAGGGCCGTAGGTGAGCAGTTCTTC	CASSQDRAVGEQFF
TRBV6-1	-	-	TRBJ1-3	TGTGCCGGCCAGATAGGTAACTCTGGAAACACCATATATTTT	CAGQIGNSGNTIYF
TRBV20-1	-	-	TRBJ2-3	TGCAGTGCTAGAGGCACAGATACGCAGTATTTT	CSARGTDTQYF
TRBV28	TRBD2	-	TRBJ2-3	TGTGCCAGCAGTCTCCGCCGAGCGGGGGGGGGAGGAGATACGCAGTATTTT	CASSLRRAGGGGDTQYF
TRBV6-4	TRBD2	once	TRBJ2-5	TGTGCCAGCAGTGCGGGGGGACCCCAAGAGACCCAGTACTTC	CASSAGGPQETQYF
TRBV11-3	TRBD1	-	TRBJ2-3	TGTGCCAGCAGCTTAGGCAGGGGGACAGATACGCAGTATTTT	CASSLGRGTDTQYF
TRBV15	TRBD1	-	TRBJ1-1	TGTGCCACCAGCCGGGACAGGGGAAACATGAACACTGAAGCTTTCTTT	CATSRDRGNMNTEAFF
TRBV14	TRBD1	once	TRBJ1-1	TGTGCCAGCAGCCAAGTCGGCAGGGGGGGGACTGAAGCTTTCTTT	CASSQVGRGGTEAFF
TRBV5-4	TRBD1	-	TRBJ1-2	TGTGCCAGCAGCTTGGGGACAGGGAGTTATGGCTACACCTTC	CASSLGTGSYGYTF
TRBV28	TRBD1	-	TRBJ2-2	TGTGCCAGCAGTTTGCCGGGACAGCCCCCCGGGGAGCTGTTTTTT	CASSLPGQPPGELFF
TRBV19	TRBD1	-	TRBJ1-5	TGTGCCAGTAGTATCGCAGGGGGAGGTCAGCCCCAGCATTTT	CASSIAGGGQPQHF
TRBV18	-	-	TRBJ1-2	TGTGCCAGCTCACCAGCAGGGACGGACTATGGCTACACCTTC	CASSPAGTDYGYTF
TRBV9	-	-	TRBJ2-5	TGTGCCAGCAGCGTACTTTCGAGGGTCGGGGAGACCCAGTACTTC	CASSVLSRVGETQYF
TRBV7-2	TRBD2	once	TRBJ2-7	TGTGCCAGCAGCGTCGGGGGGGGGCTCAAGGCGAACGAGCAGTACTTC	CASSVGGGLKANEQYF
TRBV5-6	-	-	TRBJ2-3	TGTGCCAGCAGCTTGGCAGGGTTCTCGGTAGATACGCAGTATTTT	CASSLAGFSVDTQYF
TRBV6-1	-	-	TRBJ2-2	TGTGCCAGCACCCAGGGTAGGGTGGCGGCCGGGGAGCTGTTTTTT	CASTQGRVAAGELFF
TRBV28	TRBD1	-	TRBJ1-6	TGTGCCAGCAGATCTACAGGGGGCGGTTCACCCCTCCACTTT	CASRSTGGGSPLHF